This T cell receptor (beta chain) was documented in a study of cytomegalovirus exposure and HLA in healthy donors. Findings of the study overall: CMV serostatus was the sole immune exposure information available. The study listed 164 cytomegalovirus-associated TCR beta chains. Further analysis, carried out later, found HLA-associated TCR beta chains more clonally expanded than equally common other chains.

A note on this clone: Antigen specificity is unknown.

Trimming took off 0 bases at V and 9 bases at J, with 17 bases between the two ends. The CDR3 runs 15 residues. CDR1 LGHNA and CDR2 YNFKEQ come from the germline V gene. PCR used 60 Vbeta primers and 13 Jbeta primers. Here immunoSEQ multiplex PCR was the method, and the copy in TCRdb shows in-frame clones only, minus some. The sample consists of over 150,000 clones, 80% of them appearing once. Sequencing was performed on PBMCs. V gene TRBV4-2 combines with J gene TRBJ1-2; tentative D call: TRBD1 (6 bases). This clonotype was obtained from a woman aged 50 to 65 in good health and CMV-seronegative. The CDR3: CASSQEQGRAFRYTF. Written as DNA, the CDR3 is TGTGCCAGCAGCCAAGAGCAGGGGCGCGCCTTTCGCTACACCTTC.